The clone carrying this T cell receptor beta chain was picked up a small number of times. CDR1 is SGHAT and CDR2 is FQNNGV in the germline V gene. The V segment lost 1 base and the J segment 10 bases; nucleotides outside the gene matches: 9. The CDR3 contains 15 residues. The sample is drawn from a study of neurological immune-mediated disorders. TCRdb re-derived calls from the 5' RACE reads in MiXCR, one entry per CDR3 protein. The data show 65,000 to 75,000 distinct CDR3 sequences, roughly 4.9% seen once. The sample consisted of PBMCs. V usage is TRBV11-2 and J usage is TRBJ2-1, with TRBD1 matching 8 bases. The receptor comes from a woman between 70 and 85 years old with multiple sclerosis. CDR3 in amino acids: CASSLAKDREWEQFF. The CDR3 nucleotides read TGTGCCAGCAGCTTAGCCAAGGACAGGGAGTGGGAGCAGTTCTTC. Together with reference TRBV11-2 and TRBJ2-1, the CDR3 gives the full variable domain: EAGVAQSPRYKIIEKRQSVAFWCNPISGHATLYWYQQILGQGPKLLIQFQNNGVVDDSQLPKDRFSAERLKGVDSTLKIQPAKLEDSAVYLCASSLAKDREWEQFFGPGTRLTVL.